Below, 31 T cell receptor beta chains from the same sample are listed, as sequenced in a study of TIL therapy for anti-PD-1-resistant metastatic lung cancer. The immunoSEQ assay was v3. The data were produced by immunoSEQ multiplex PCR, yet TCRdb's version contains in-frame clones alone and is incomplete. The sample includes approximately 50,000 clones, around three quarters of them seen just once. The sample's time point: pre-treatment sample, taken before nivolumab and TIL therapy. This specimen was blood, taken at baseline. The receptors stem from a man in his 70s with non-small cell lung cancer.

The chain is built from TRBV6-4 and TRBJ2-1; perhaps TRBD2 as D (7 bases). CDR1 and CDR2 (germline): MRHNA, SNTAGT. The CDR3 contains 13 residues. V lost 8 bases to trimming and J lost 8 bases, with 16 bases between them. The CDR3 nucleotides read TGTGCCAGCGTGGGGGCGGGAGTTCATGAGCAGTTCTTC. Residues: CASVGAGVHEQFF.

The V and J genes are TRBV5-4 and TRBJ1-4; no reliable D call. The CDR3 totals 15 residues. Per the germline V gene, CDR1 is SGHNT and CDR2 is YYREEE (reference sequence). Trimming stripped 4 bases from V and 8 bases from J, with 18 bases between. The CDR3 is CASSQARDQAEKLFF. CDR3 DNA sequence: TGTGCCAGCAGCCAAGCCAGAGACCAGGCGGAAAAACTGTTTTTT. Supplemented by reference TRBV5-4 and TRBJ1-4, the full variable domain reads ETGVTQSPTHLIKTRGQQVTLRCSSQSGHNTVSWYQQALGQGPQFIFQYYREEENGRGNFPPRFSGLQFPNYSSELNVNALELDDSALYLCASSQARDQAEKLFFGSGTQLSVL.

The J gene is TRBJ1-2, the V gene TRBV19; 10 nucleotides agree with TRBD1. J was trimmed by 7 bases and V by 0 bases; bases with no gene match: 5. Germline lookup yields CDR1 LNHDA and CDR2 SQIVND (reference sequence). The CDR3 runs 15 residues. CDR3 sequence reads: CASSIDSGTGAGYTF. In DNA, the CDR3 is TGTGCCAGTAGTATAGACTCCGGGACAGGGGCTGGCTACACCTTC.

In this sample, this clone turned up a few times. The V call is TRBV5-1, the J call TRBJ2-5; 10 bases agree with TRBD1. V was clipped by 4 bases and J by 1 base; unmatched bases: 4. CDR1 is SGHRS, CDR2 YFSETQ, per germline. The CDR3 contains 15 residues. CDR3 sequence (DNA): TGCGCCAGCAGCCGGACAGGGGGGACCCAAGAGACCCAGTACTTC. The encoded protein is CASSRTGGTQETQYF.

The V gene is TRBV28, the J gene TRBJ2-7; D perhaps matches TRBD2 (6 bases). CDR1 and CDR2 (germline): MDHEN, SYDVKM. This CDR3 region has 14 residues. The V gene lost 6 bases and the J gene lost 0 bases, with 12 bases spanning the gap. The CDR3 bases are TGTGCCAGCAGGTGGGACTTTAGCTCCTACGAGCAGTACTTC. Its protein product is CASRWDFSSYEQYF.

The rearrangement links TRBV5-4 to TRBJ2-7; TRBD2 matches at 12 bases. Germline V gives CDR1 SGHNT, CDR2 YYREEE (reference sequence). The CDR3 is 15 residues long. V was clipped by 2 bases and J by 6 bases; unmatched bases: 6. CDR3 coding DNA: TGTGCCAGCAGCTTACAGACTAGCGGGAGAGGCGAGCAGTACTTC. Translated, it gives CASSLQTSGRGEQYF. Full variable domain (missing parts from reference TRBV5-4 and TRBJ2-7): ETGVTQSPTHLIKTRGQQVTLRCSSQSGHNTVSWYQQALGQGPQFIFQYYREEENGRGNFPPRFSGLQFPNYSSELNVNALELDDSALYLCASSLQTSGRGEQYFGPGTRLTVT.

The chain has TRBV9 and TRBJ2-7, with D possibly matching TRBD2 (5 bases). The V end lost 0 bases, the J end lost 7 bases, and 17 bases lay between the germline ends. From germline, CDR1 is SGDLS and CDR2 YYNGEE. This CDR3 has 15 amino acids. Here the CDR3 DNA reads TGTGCCAGCAGCGTAGCTCCTGGTCCAGAGCGGGAGCAGTACTTC. Protein product: CASSVAPGPEREQYF.

V gene TRBV2 combines with J gene TRBJ2-7; unclear D gene. The V end was cut by 3 bases, the J end by 0 bases, with 6 bases between. Germline CDR1 is SNHLY and CDR2 is FYNNEI. CDR3 length equals 13 residues. The CDR3 sequence is CASSEQVSYEQYF. In DNA form, the CDR3 reads TGTGCCAGCAGTGAGCAGGTCTCCTACGAGCAGTACTTC.

The chain recombines TRBV29-1 with TRBJ2-1, with TRBD2 matching over 11 bases. Germline trimming cut 4 bases from V and 8 bases from J; bases unmatched to any gene: 10. Germline-derived CDR1 and CDR2 are SQVTM and ANQGSEA. CDR3 length: 15 amino acids. CDR3 nucleotide sequence: TGCAGCGTTGTCCTAGCGGGAGGCTTGGACGATGAGCAGTTCTTC. Translated: CSVVLAGGLDDEQFF.

V gene TRBV7-9 combines with J gene TRBJ1-6; 8 bases align to TRBD1. Germline V gene sequence: CDR1 SEHNR, CDR2 FQNEAQ (reference sequence). This CDR3 comprises 14 residues. With 7 bases clipped from V and 8 bases from J, the junction kept 7 bases outside the gene matches. The CDR3 loop is CASTRGQGDSPLHF. CDR3 DNA sequence: TGTGCCAGCACCCGAGGACAGGGTGATTCACCCCTCCACTTT.

This clone appeared a single time. The V call is TRBV13, the J call TRBJ1-2; D not certain. Germline V lookup: CDR1 PRHDT, CDR2 FYEKMQ (reference sequence). V dropped 2 bases and J dropped 5 bases, with 9 bases sitting between them. There are 13 residues in the CDR3. The CDR3 spells CASSLKTVYGYTF. The CDR3 nucleotides are TGTGCCAGCAGCTTAAAAACAGTATATGGCTACACCTTC. Supplemented by reference TRBV13 and TRBJ1-2, the full variable domain reads AAGVIQSPRHLIKEKRETATLKCYPIPRHDTVYWYQQGPGQDPQFLISFYEKMQSDKGSIPDRFSAQQFSDYHSELNMSSLELGDSALYFCASSLKTVYGYTFGSGTRLTVV.

The genes are TRBV11-2 and TRBJ2-7; D uncertain. Trimming stripped 1 base from V and 3 bases from J, with 10 bases between. The CDR3 extends over 14 amino acids. Looked up from germline, CDR1 is SGHAT and CDR2 is FQNNGV. In nucleotides, the CDR3 is TGTGCCAGCAGCTTAGTCGGACGGCTCTACGAGCAGTACTTC. Amino acid sequence: CASSLVGRLYEQYF.

CDR3 sequence: CATSPRGAKNYGYTF. The CDR3 nucleotides are TGTGCCACATCCCCCAGGGGCGCGAAGAACTATGGCTACACCTTC. J is TRBJ1-2 and V is TRBV27; D is perhaps TRBD1 (6 bases). The CDR3 contains 15 residues. The V gene's germline CDR1 is MNHEY and CDR2 SMNVEV (reference sequence). V was clipped by 10 bases and J by 2 bases, with 20 bases between them.

This rearrangement joins TRBV18 to TRBJ1-5; D is perhaps TRBD1 (5 bases). The CDR3 runs 15 residues. The germline V gene encodes CDR1 KGHSH and CDR2 LQKENI. V was trimmed by 5 bases and J by 7 bases, leaving 18 bases between them. This CDR3 reads CASSIAGGGSQPQHF. The CDR3 region has the DNA TGTGCCAGCTCAATTGCCGGGGGAGGAAGCCAGCCCCAGCATTTT.

This clone occurred a few times. The chain employs TRBV5-4 and TRBJ2-7; D may be TRBD1 or TRBD2 (6 bases each). Germline CDR1 is SGHNT and CDR2 is YYREEE (reference sequence). V lost 3 bases to trimming and J lost 1 base, with 14 bases between them. This CDR3 has 15 amino acids. The CDR3 spells CASSSRGESSYEQYF. In nucleotides, the CDR3 is TGTGCCAGCAGCTCGAGGGGGGAGTCTTCCTACGAGCAGTACTTC.

V gene TRBV12-5 combines with J gene TRBJ2-2; tentatively, D is TRBD1 (6 bases). This CDR3 is built from 15 residues. V was trimmed by 5 bases and J by 2 bases, leaving 12 bases between them. Looked up from germline, CDR1 is LGHNT and CDR2 is FRNRAP. The CDR3 is CASGLWTANTGELFF. As DNA, the CDR3 is TGTGCTAGTGGTCTCTGGACAGCTAACACCGGGGAGCTGTTTTTT.

A few counts support this clone. The CDR3 is CASSFHRGETQYF. The CDR3 DNA reads TGTGCCAGCAGCTTCCACAGGGGTGAGACCCAGTACTTC. The rearrangement joins TRBV7-7 to TRBJ2-5; 7 bases agree with TRBD1. The CDR3 sequence is 13 residues long. Germline V lookup: CDR1 SSHAT, CDR2 FNYEAQ (reference sequence). Germline trimming cut 3 bases from V and 5 bases from J; bases unmatched to any gene: 3.

The V and J genes are TRBV5-1 and TRBJ2-5; 10 nucleotides align to TRBD2. With 0 bases clipped from V and 3 bases from J, the junction kept 5 bases outside the gene matches. CDR1 is SGHRS and CDR2 is YFSETQ in the germline V gene. The CDR3 totals 16 residues. The CDR3 bases are TGCGCCAGCAGCTTGGTAACCAGCGGGAGGGAAGAGACCCAGTACTTC. This sequence encodes CASSLVTSGREETQYF.

The V call is TRBV19, the J call TRBJ2-7; TRBD2 matches 11 bases. This CDR3 spans 15 amino acids. Germline CDR1 and CDR2: LNHDA and SQIVND (reference sequence). V was clipped by 5 bases and J by 3 bases; unmatched bases: 6. CDR3 in amino acids: CASSPPGLAVYEQYF. The CDR3 DNA is TGTGCCAGTAGTCCCCCGGGACTAGCGGTCTACGAGCAGTACTTC.

This sequence joins TRBV28 and TRBJ1-1; maybe TRBD1 (6 bases). V lost 4 bases and J lost 6, with 12 bases in between. The germline V gene has CDR1 MDHEN and CDR2 SYDVKM. This CDR3 contains 13 residues. Written as DNA, the CDR3 is TGTGCCAGCAGTTCTACAGGGAGGGCTGAAGCTTTCTTT. Its protein is CASSSTGRAEAFF.

This rearrangement joins TRBV6-5 to TRBJ1-3, with 7 bases aligning to TRBD1. The J segment lost 0 bases and the V segment lost 4 bases, leaving 6 bases of the junction unmatched. Germline-derived CDR1 and CDR2 are MNHEY and SVGAGI. CDR3 length: 16 residues. CDR3 sequence: CASSLAGQSSGNTIYF. The CDR3 region has the DNA TGTGCCAGCAGTTTAGCGGGACAGAGCTCTGGAAACACCATATATTTT.

This clone was detected only a few times. The chain joins TRBV5-4 to TRBJ1-2; tentatively, D is TRBD1 (5 bases). The CDR3 contains 12 residues. The V end was cut by 3 bases, the J end by 7 bases, with 10 bases between. CDR1 SGHNT and CDR2 YYREEE come from the germline V gene (reference sequence). This CDR3 reads CASSWQGSGYTF. For the CDR3, the DNA is TGTGCCAGCAGCTGGCAGGGCTCTGGCTACACCTTC.

This clone was found a few times. J is TRBJ2-5 and V is TRBV10-3, with D possibly matching TRBD1 (6 bases). V lost 6 bases to trimming and J lost 4 bases, with 9 bases between them. The V gene's germline CDR1 is ENHRY and CDR2 SYGVKD. CDR3 length equals 12 residues. The DNA for the CDR3 is TGTGCCATCAGCCCGGACAGAGAGACCCAGTACTTC. Protein product: CAISPDRETQYF.

The chain recombines TRBV28 with TRBJ2-7; D is possibly TRBD1 or TRBD2 (6 bases each). Germline values: CDR1 MDHEN, CDR2 SYDVKM. This CDR3 spans 17 amino acids. Trimming removed 3 bases at V and 4 bases at J, with 22 bases between. In DNA form, the CDR3 reads TGTGCCAGCAGTTTGCTTACAGGGCGGCAGGGAGGTTACGAGCAGTACTTC. It codes for CASSLLTGRQGGYEQYF.

The chain has TRBV11-2 and TRBJ2-7, with 7 bases identical to TRBD2. Germline trimming cut 5 bases from V and 3 bases from J; bases unmatched to any gene: 10. This CDR3 region has 15 residues. CDR1 SGHAT and CDR2 FQNNGV come from the germline V gene. The CDR3 nucleotides are TGTGCCAGCAGCCTTACTAGCGAGGTCTACTACGAGCAGTACTTC. Its protein is CASSLTSEVYYEQYF.

The rearrangement uses TRBV6-5 and TRBJ2-7; tentatively, D is TRBD1 (6 bases). Looked up from germline, CDR1 is MNHEY and CDR2 is SVGAGI. The CDR3 consists of 13 residues. Trimming cost V 4 bases and J 6 bases, with 13 bases left between them. Written as DNA, the CDR3 is TGTGCCAGCAGTTTGGTCAGGGGTTCCGAGCAGTACTTC. Encoded protein: CASSLVRGSEQYF.

The chain recombines TRBV5-1 with TRBJ2-5, with D possibly being TRBD2 (5 bases). There are 14 residues in the CDR3. Deletions cut 0 bases from V and 3 bases from J, with 9 bases between. Per germline, CDR1 SGHRS and CDR2 YFSETQ. CDR3 sequence (DNA): TGCGCCAGCAGCTTGGAAGGACTCAAAGAGACCCAGTACTTC. Translation gives CASSLEGLKETQYF.

The chain combines TRBV15 with TRBJ2-5, with D possibly TRBD1 on 8 matching bases. The CDR3 runs to 13 residues. Germline CDR1 LNHNV, CDR2 YYDKDF (reference sequence). Trimming removed 3 bases at V and 7 bases at J, with 12 bases between. The CDR3 DNA reads as TGTGCCACCAGCAGGGACAGGGAGGGGACCCAGTACTTC. Translation: CATSRDREGTQYF.

This clone was observed once. This chain uses TRBV6-1 with TRBJ1-6; D gene uncertain. This CDR3 spans 12 amino acids. The V end was cut by 5 bases, the J end by 10 bases, with 9 bases between. Per germline, CDR1 MNHNS and CDR2 SASEGT. The CDR3 sequence: CASSQVQSPLHF. Written as DNA, the CDR3 is TGTGCCAGCAGTCAAGTGCAGTCACCCCTCCACTTT.

This clone was counted once. The rearrangement links TRBV7-9 to TRBJ1-1, with D possibly matching TRBD1 (6 bases). The CDR3 sequence is 14 residues long. Trimming took 3 bases from V and 0 from J, leaving 8 bases between them. Per the germline V gene, CDR1 is SEHNR and CDR2 is FQNEAQ (reference sequence). The CDR3 protein is CASSLNRVNTEAFF. In DNA form, the CDR3 reads TGTGCCAGCAGCTTGAACAGGGTGAACACTGAAGCTTTCTTT.

This chain connects TRBV14 to TRBJ2-2; D may be TRBD1 (5 bases). Trimming removed 3 bases at V and 3 bases at J, with 8 bases between. Germline V gene sequence: CDR1 SGHDN, CDR2 FVKESK. CDR3 size: 14 residues. Written as DNA, the CDR3 is TGTGCCAGCAGCCAGCAGGGTTACACCGGGGAGCTGTTTTTT. The encoded protein is CASSQQGYTGELFF.